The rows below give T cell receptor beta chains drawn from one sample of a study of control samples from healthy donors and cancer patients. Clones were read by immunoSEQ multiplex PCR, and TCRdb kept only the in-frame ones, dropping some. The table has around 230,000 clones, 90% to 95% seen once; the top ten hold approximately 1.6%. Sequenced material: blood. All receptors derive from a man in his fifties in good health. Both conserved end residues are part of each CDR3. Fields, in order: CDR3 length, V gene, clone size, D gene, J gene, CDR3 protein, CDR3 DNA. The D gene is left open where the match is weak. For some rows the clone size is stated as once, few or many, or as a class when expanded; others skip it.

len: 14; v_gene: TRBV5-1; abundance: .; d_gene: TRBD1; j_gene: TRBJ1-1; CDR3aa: CASSAGTGNTEAFF; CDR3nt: TGCGCCAGCAGCGCCGGGACAGGTAACACTGAAGCTTTCTTT
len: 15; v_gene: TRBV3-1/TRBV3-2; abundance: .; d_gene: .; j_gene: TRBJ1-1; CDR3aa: CASSQVGVGDTEAFF; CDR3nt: TGTGCCAGCAGCCAAGTAGGAGTAGGGGATACTGAAGCTTTCTTT
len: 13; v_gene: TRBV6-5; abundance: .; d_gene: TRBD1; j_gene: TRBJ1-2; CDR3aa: CASSRTGNYGYTF; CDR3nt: TGTGCCAGCAGCAGGACAGGGAACTATGGCTACACCTTC
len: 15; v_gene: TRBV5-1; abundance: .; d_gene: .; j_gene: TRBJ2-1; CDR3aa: CASSSYQGLGNEQFF; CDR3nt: TGCGCCAGCAGCTCTTACCAGGGGCTGGGCAATGAGCAGTTCTTC
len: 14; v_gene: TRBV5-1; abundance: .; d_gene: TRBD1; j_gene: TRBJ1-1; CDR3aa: CASRTGGANTEAFF; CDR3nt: TGCGCCAGCAGGACAGGGGGCGCGAACACTGAAGCTTTCTTT
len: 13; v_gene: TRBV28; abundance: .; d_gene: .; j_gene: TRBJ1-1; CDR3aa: CASRSNQGTEAFF; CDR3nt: TGTGCCAGCAGGTCAAACCAGGGCACTGAAGCTTTCTTT
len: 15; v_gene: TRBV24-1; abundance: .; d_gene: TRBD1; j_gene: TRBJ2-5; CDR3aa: CATSDSRTGVETQYF; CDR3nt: TGTGCCACCAGTGATAGTAGGACAGGGGTGGAGACCCAGTACTTC
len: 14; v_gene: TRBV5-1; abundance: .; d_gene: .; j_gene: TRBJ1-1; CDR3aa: CASSEGGGGTEAFF; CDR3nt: TGCGCCAGCAGCGAGGGGGGCGGCGGCACTGAAGCTTTCTTT
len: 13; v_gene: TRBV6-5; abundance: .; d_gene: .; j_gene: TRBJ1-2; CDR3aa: CASSREGNYGYTF; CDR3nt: TGTGCCAGCAGTAGGGAGGGTAACTATGGCTACACCTTC
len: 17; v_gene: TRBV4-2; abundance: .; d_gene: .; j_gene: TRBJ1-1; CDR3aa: CASSQDPRRVGGTEAFF; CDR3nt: TGTGCCAGCAGCCAAGACCCACGAAGAGTCGGGGGGACTGAAGCTTTCTTT
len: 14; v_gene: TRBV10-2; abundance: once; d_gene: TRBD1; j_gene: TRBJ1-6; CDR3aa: CASSLDRVNSPLHF; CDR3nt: TGCGCCAGCAGCCTGGACAGGGTAAATTCACCCCTCCACTTT
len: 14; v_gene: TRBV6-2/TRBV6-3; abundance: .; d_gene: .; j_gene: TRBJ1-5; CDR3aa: CASSYLGKGQPQHF; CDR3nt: TGTGCCAGCAGTTACTTGGGGAAGGGACAGCCCCAGCATTTT
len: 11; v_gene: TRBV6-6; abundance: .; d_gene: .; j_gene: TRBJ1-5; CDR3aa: CASSPDQPQHF; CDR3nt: TGTGCCAGCAGTCCCGATCAGCCCCAGCATTTT
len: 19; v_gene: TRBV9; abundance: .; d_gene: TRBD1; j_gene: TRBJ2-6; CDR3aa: CASSVDRQGFSSGANVLTF; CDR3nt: TGTGCCAGCAGCGTAGATCGACAGGGCTTTAGCTCTGGGGCCAACGTCCTGACTTTC
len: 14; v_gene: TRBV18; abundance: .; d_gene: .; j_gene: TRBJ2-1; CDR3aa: CASSAVQGRDEQFF; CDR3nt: TGTGCCAGCTCCGCCGTTCAAGGCCGAGATGAGCAGTTCTTC
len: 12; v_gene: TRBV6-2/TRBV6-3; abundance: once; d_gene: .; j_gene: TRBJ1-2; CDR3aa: CASSSGYYGYTF; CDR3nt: TGTGCCAGCAGTTCAGGGTACTATGGCTACACCTTC
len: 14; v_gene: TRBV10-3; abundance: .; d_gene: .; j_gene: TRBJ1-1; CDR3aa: CAISGTGRSTEAFF; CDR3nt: TGTGCCATCAGTGGGACCGGAAGGAGCACTGAAGCTTTCTTT
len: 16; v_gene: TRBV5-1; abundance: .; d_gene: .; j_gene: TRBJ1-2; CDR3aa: CASSPELGQGGYGYTF; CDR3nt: TGCGCCAGCAGCCCTGAACTCGGCCAGGGTGGATATGGCTACACCTTC
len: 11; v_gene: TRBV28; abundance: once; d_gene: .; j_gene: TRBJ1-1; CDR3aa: CASKSNTEAFF; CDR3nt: TGTGCCAGCAAAAGTAACACTGAAGCTTTCTTT
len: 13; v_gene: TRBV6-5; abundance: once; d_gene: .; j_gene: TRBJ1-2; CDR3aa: CASSYGGGGGYTF; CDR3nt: TGTGCCAGCAGTTACGGGGGAGGCGGGGGCTACACCTTC
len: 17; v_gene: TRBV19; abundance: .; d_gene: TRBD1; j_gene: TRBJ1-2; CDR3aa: CASSLWTGGSFFYGYTF; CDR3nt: TGTGCCAGTAGTTTATGGACAGGCGGATCGTTTTTCTATGGCTACACCTTC
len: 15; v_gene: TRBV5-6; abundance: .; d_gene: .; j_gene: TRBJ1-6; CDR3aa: CASSLRGINNSPLHF; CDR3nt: TGTGCCAGCAGCTTGAGGGGTATCAATAATTCACCCCTCCACTTT
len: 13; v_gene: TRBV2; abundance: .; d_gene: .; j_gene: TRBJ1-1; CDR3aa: CASEDGMNTEAFF; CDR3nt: TGTGCCAGCGAGGACGGAATGAACACTGAAGCTTTCTTT
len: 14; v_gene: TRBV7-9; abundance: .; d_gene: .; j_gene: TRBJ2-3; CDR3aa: CASSVRGGADTQYF; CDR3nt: TGTGCCAGCAGCGTTCGAGGCGGGGCTGATACGCAGTATTTT
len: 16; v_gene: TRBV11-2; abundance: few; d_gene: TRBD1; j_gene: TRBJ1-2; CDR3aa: CASSLDRGTGSYGYTF; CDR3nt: TGTGCCAGCAGCTTAGATCGCGGGACAGGGTCCTATGGCTACACCTTC
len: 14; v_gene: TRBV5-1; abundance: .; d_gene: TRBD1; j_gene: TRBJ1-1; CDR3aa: CASSLVNRDSEAFF; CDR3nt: TGCGCCAGCAGCTTGGTGAACCGGGACAGCGAAGCTTTCTTT
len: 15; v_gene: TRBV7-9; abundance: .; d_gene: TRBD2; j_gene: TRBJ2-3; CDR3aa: CASSLEAAGGDTQYF; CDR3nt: TGTGCCAGCAGCTTAGAGGCTGCGGGGGGGGATACGCAGTATTTT
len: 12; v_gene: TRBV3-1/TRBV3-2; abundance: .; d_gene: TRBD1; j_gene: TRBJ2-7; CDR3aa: CASSPRTGEQYF; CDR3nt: TGTGCCAGCAGCCCGAGGACAGGCGAGCAGTACTTC
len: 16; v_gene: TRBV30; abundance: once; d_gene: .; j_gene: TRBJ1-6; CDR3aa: CACLLAPVTSNSPLHF; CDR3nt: TGTGCCTGCCTCCTAGCCCCGGTGACCTCTAATTCACCCCTCCACTTT
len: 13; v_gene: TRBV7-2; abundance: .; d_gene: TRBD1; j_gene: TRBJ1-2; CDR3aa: CASSLGQNYGYTF; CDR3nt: TGTGCCAGCAGCTTGGGACAGAACTATGGCTACACCTTC
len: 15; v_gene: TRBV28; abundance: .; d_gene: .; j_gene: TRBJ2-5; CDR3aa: CASSLVGGRGETQYF; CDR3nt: TGTGCCAGCAGTTTAGTCGGGGGACGCGGGGAGACCCAGTACTTC
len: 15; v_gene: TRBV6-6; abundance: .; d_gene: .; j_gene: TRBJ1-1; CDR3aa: CASSYSLQGNTEAFF; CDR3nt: TGTGCCAGCAGTTACAGCTTACAGGGCAACACTGAAGCTTTCTTT
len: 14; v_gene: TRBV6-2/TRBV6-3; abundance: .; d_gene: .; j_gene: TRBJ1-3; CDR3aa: CASSPGVSGNTIYF; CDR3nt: TGTGCCAGCAGTCCAGGGGTCTCTGGAAACACCATATATTTT
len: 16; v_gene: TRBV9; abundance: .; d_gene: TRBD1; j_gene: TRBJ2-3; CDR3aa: CASSPRTGGRIDTQYF; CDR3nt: TGTGCCAGCAGCCCACGGACAGGGGGCAGGATAGATACGCAGTATTTT
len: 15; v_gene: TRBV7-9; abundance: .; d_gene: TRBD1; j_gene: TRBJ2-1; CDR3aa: CASSPRDRGHNEQFF; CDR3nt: TGTGCCAGCAGCCCTAGGGACAGGGGGCACAATGAGCAGTTCTTC
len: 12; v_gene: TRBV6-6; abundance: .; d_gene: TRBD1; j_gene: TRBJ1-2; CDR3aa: CASETGSYGYTF; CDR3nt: TGTGCCAGCGAGACAGGGAGCTATGGCTACACCTTC
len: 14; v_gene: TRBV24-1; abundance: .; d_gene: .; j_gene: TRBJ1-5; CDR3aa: CATSGGVSNQPQHF; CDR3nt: TGTGCCACCAGTGGGGGGGTGAGCAATCAGCCCCAGCATTTT
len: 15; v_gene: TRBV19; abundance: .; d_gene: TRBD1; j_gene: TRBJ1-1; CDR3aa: CASRGGWDRNTEAFF; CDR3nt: TGTGCCAGTAGAGGGGGCTGGGATCGGAACACTGAAGCTTTCTTT
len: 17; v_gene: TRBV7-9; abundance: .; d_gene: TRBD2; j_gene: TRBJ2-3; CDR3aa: CASSLAVTSGGEGTQYF; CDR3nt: TGTGCCAGCAGCTTAGCGGTGACTAGCGGGGGGGAAGGTACGCAGTATTTT
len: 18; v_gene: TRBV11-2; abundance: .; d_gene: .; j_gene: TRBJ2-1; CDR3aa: CASSFPGRGQGLDNEQFF; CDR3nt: TGTGCCAGCAGTTTCCCGGGGAGGGGACAAGGGCTTGACAATGAGCAGTTCTTC
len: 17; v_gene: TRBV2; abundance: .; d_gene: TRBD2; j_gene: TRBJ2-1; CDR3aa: CASSEYGTSGTYNEQFF; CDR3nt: TGTGCCAGCAGTGAATATGGAACTAGCGGGACCTACAATGAGCAGTTCTTC
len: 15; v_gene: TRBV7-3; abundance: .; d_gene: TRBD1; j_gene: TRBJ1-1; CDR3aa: CASSPGTGAYTEAFF; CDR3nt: TGTGCCAGCAGCCCGGGGACAGGCGCCTACACTGAAGCTTTCTTT
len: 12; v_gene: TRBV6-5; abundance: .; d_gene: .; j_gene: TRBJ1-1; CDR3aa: CASRPTGTEAFF; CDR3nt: TGTGCCAGCAGACCCACTGGGACTGAAGCTTTCTTT
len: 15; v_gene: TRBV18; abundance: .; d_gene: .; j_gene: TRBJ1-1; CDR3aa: CASSPSQGWNTEAFF; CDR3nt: TGTGCCAGCTCACCGAGCCAGGGCTGGAACACTGAAGCTTTCTTT
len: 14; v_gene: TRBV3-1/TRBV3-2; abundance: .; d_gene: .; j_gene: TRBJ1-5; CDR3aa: CASSQDSGTQPQHF; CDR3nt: TGTGCCAGCAGCCAAGATTCGGGGACCCAGCCCCAGCATTTT
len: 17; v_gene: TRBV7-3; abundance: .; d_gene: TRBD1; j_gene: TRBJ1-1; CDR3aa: CASSSRPDRGSDTEAFF; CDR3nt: TGTGCCAGCAGCTCAAGACCGGACAGGGGGAGTGACACTGAAGCTTTCTTT
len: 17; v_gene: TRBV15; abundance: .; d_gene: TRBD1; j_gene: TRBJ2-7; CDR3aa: CATSRDPPGQGAREQYF; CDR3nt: TGTGCCACCAGCAGAGATCCCCCGGGACAGGGTGCGCGAGAGCAGTACTTC
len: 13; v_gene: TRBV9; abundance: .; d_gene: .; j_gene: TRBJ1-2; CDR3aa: CASSVVTNYGYTF; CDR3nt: TGTGCCAGCAGCGTAGTGACAAACTATGGCTACACCTTC
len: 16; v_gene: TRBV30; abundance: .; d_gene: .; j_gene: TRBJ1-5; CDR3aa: CAWSAMGGNSNQPQHF; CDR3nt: TGTGCCTGGAGTGCTATGGGGGGCAATAGCAATCAGCCCCAGCATTTT
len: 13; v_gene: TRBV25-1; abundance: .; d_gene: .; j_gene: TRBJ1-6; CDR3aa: CASSEFRDSPLHF; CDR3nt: TGTGCCAGCAGTGAATTCAGGGATTCACCCCTCCACTTT
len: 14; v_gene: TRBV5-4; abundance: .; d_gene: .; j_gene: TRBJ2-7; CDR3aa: CASSLWGPGYEQYF; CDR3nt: TGTGCCAGCAGCTTGTGGGGACCAGGCTACGAGCAGTACTTC